In this sample, the clone carrying this T cell receptor (beta chain) turned up many times. The data derive from a study of T cells in Graves' hyperthyroidism and ophthalmopathy. RNA transcripts provided the source from which TCR beta CDR3 regions were amplified. The HTBI primer set drove a first-round RT-PCR of the TCR CDR3. Via MiXCR, TCRdb re-called the multiplex PCR reads, giving one row per CDR3 protein. The sample contains 300,000 or so distinct CDR3 sequences, about a sixth of which appear only once. The CDR3 runs 15 residues. The germline V gene has CDR1 SGDLS and CDR2 YYNGEE. Trimming took 2 bases from V and 1 from J, leaving 13 bases between them.

The TCR sequence derives from a woman aged 60-75 years with Graves' ophthalmopathy. J is TRBJ2-7 and V is TRBV9; D remains unclear. The sequencing input was blood. CDR3 region: CASSVGGRLSYEQYF. The CDR3 DNA sequence: TGTGCCAGCAGCGTCGGTGGCCGATTATCCTACGAGCAGTACTTC.